These 16 T cell receptor beta chains came from one sample sequenced in a study of lymphopenia after photon versus proton radiotherapy. Sequencing used immunoSEQ multiplex PCR; TCRdb keeps in-frame clones, though not all of them. The table lists about 24,000 clones, 65% to 85% of them singletons. Sequencing was performed on peripheral blood, taken from a patient treated with proton-based radiotherapy. These receptors all come from a woman in her 70s with pancreatic cancer.

This clone was seen only a few times. V gene TRBV6-5 combines with J gene TRBJ1-1; 7 positions agree with TRBD1. With 8 bases clipped from V and 5 bases from J, the junction kept 11 bases outside the gene matches. Germline lookup yields CDR1 MNHEY and CDR2 SVGAGI. This CDR3 comprises 14 residues. CDR3 sequence (DNA): TGTGCCAGCGGAAGAGCAGGGGGGCGGACTGAAGCTTTCTTT. Amino acid sequence: CASGRAGGRTEAFF.

The chain uses TRBV6-1 and TRBJ1-3; D is perhaps TRBD1 (6 bases). The V gene's germline CDR1 is MNHNS and CDR2 SASEGT. CDR3 length: 14 residues. Trimming shortened V by 5 bases and J by 3 bases, and 11 bases separated the two germline ends. The CDR3 is CASSPTGFGNTIYF. CDR3 bases: TGTGCCAGCAGTCCAACAGGGTTTGGAAACACCATATATTTT.

The chain has TRBV28 and TRBJ1-1, with 8 bases matching TRBD1. V shed 8 bases and J 3 bases; nucleotides not matched to a gene: 8. Germline V CDR1 and CDR2: MDHEN, SYDVKM. This CDR3 has 14 residues. CDR3 sequence: CASPPRTGYTEAFF. CDR3 nucleotide sequence: TGTGCCAGCCCCCCCCGGACAGGGTACACTGAAGCTTTCTTT.

This clone is medium-sized by share. This chain connects TRBV4-2 to TRBJ2-7, with unresolved D. This CDR3 region has 12 residues. Germline CDR1 LGHNA, CDR2 YNFKEQ. Trimming took 0 bases from V and 0 from J, leaving 0 bases between them. This CDR3 reads CASSQDSYEQYF. The CDR3 DNA reads as TGTGCCAGCAGCCAAGACTCCTACGAGCAGTACTTC.

This chain connects TRBV28 to TRBJ1-1; 8 positions agree with TRBD1. The CDR3 extends over 15 amino acids. Germline loops: CDR1 MDHEN, CDR2 SYDVKM. Germline trimming cut 6 bases from V and 4 bases from J; bases unmatched to any gene: 10. CDR3 sequence reads: CASRDREGRFTEAFF. The DNA of the CDR3 is TGTGCCAGCAGGGACAGGGAAGGAAGGTTCACTGAAGCTTTCTTT. The full variable domain, with the rest looked up from reference TRBV28 and TRBJ1-1, is DVKVTQSSRYLVKRTGEKVFLECVQDMDHENMFWYRQDPGLGLRLIYFSYDVKMKEKGDIPEGYSVSREKKERFSLILESASTNQTSMYLCASRDREGRFTEAFFGQGTRLTVV.

This clone was recorded once. The V gene is TRBV6-6, the J gene TRBJ2-5; 9 nucleotides match TRBD2. The CDR3 extends over 14 amino acids. Germline lookup yields CDR1 MNHNY and CDR2 SVGAGI (reference sequence). The V gene end was trimmed by 5 bases and the J gene end by 7 bases; junction bases not matched to a gene: 8. The CDR3 loop reads CASSISGRGVTQYF. The CDR3, as DNA: TGTGCCAGCAGTATTAGCGGGAGAGGGGTGACCCAGTACTTC.

The V gene is TRBV18, the J gene TRBJ2-7, with TRBD2 matching 10 bases. J lost 3 bases, V lost 0 bases, and 5 bases had no gene match. CDR3 size: 16 residues. The germline gives CDR1 KGHSH, CDR2 LQKENI. The CDR3 DNA reads as TGTGCCAGCTCACCACCCGGACTAGCGGAGGTCTACGAGCAGTACTTC. Its protein is CASSPPGLAEVYEQYF.

V usage is TRBV29-1 and J usage is TRBJ2-7; no firm D call. The CDR3 runs 11 residues. The V end was cut by 6 bases, the J end by 2 bases, with 8 bases between. Germline CDR1 SQVTM, CDR2 ANQGSEA. CDR3 sequence reads: CSVAETYEQYF. For the CDR3, the DNA is TGCAGCGTGGCAGAAACCTACGAGCAGTACTTC.

This clone is a singleton in its sample. V gene TRBV18 combines with J gene TRBJ1-5; D is uncertain. CDR1 and CDR2 from the germline V gene are KGHSH and LQKENI. This CDR3 contains 14 residues. V was shortened by 4 bases and J by 1 base, with 8 bases between the two germline ends. The CDR3 coding sequence is TGTGCCAGCTCACTCGCGGACAGCAATCAGCCCCAGCATTTT. Encoded protein: CASSLADSNQPQHF.

In the case of this clone: Other nucleotide sequences from this sample produce the same CDR3. The chain couples TRBV7-8 to TRBJ1-5, with D tentatively TRBD1 (6 bases). Trimming cost V 1 base and J 5 bases, with 9 bases left between them. The CDR3 totals 14 residues. CDR1 is SGHVS, CDR2 FQNEAQ, per germline. CDR3: CASSLEGGYQPQHF. CDR3 in DNA: TGTGCCAGCAGCTTAGAGGGGGGGTATCAGCCCCAGCATTTT.

The chain joins TRBV27 to TRBJ2-7, with D maybe TRBD2 (5 bases). Trimming removed 5 bases at V and 0 bases at J, with 14 bases between. The germline V gene has CDR1 MNHEY and CDR2 SMNVEV (reference sequence). The CDR3 spans 15 residues. In DNA form, the CDR3 reads TGTGCCAGCAGTCCCATGGGAGTGGGCTCCTACGAGCAGTACTTC. Amino acid sequence: CASSPMGVGSYEQYF.

This clone was detected once. The chain is built from TRBV7-2 and TRBJ1-2, with 12 bases fitting TRBD1. Germline assignment: CDR1 SGHTA and CDR2 FQGNSA. V shed 5 bases and J 7 bases; nucleotides not matched to a gene: 5. The CDR3 has 14 amino acids. CDR3 region: CASSPGQGAGGYTF. The CDR3 nucleotides are TGTGCCAGCAGCCCGGGACAGGGGGCAGGTGGCTACACCTTC.

The J gene is TRBJ2-7, the V gene TRBV27; 7 nucleotides agree with TRBD2. The germline V gene encodes CDR1 MNHEY and CDR2 SMNVEV (reference sequence). This CDR3 is 14 amino acids long. With 3 bases clipped from V and 4 bases from J, the junction kept 6 bases outside the gene matches. CDR3 DNA sequence: TGTGCCAGCAGTTTGGAGGGAGGGCCGTACGAGCAGTACTTC. Protein: CASSLEGGPYEQYF.

The rearrangement links TRBV5-5 to TRBJ2-5, with D hard to call. The germline V gene encodes CDR1 SGHKS and CDR2 YYEKEE (reference sequence). Trimming shortened V by 0 bases and J by 2 bases, and 11 bases separated the two germline ends. The CDR3 covers 15 residues. The CDR3 sequence: CASSLDPLAQETQYF. The CDR3 nucleotides are TGTGCCAGCAGCTTGGACCCTTTGGCTCAAGAGACCCAGTACTTC.

The CDR3 sequence is CASSLGGGINEQYF. Here the CDR3 DNA reads TGTGCCAGCAGCTTGGGTGGCGGGATCAACGAGCAGTACTTC. This sequence joins TRBV5-4 and TRBJ2-7; D might be TRBD2 (6 bases). The CDR3 contains 14 residues. In germline, CDR1 is SGHNT, CDR2 YYREEE (reference sequence). Trimming left V 0 bases short and J 5 bases short, with 12 bases between.

The V and J genes are TRBV19 and TRBJ2-3; 7 positions agree with TRBD2. After removal of 7 bases from V and 5 bases from J, the junction contained 9 bases not matched to a gene. Germline loops: CDR1 LNHDA, CDR2 SQIVND (reference sequence). This CDR3 contains 14 residues. CDR3 bases: TGTGCCAGTAAGAGGGAGGGCCGAGGAGATACGCAGTATTTT. This translates into CASKREGRGDTQYF.